The 22 T cell receptor beta chains in this list originate from one sample, sequenced in a study of cytomegalovirus exposure and HLA in healthy donors. Profiled with immunoSEQ multiplex PCR; TCRdb holds only in-frame clones, not every one. The data contain about 400,000 clones, roughly 89% of them singletons. The sequenced sample consisted of PBMCs. The receptors stem from a woman aged 18-30 years in good health and CMV-seronegative.

This chain links TRBV4-1 with TRBJ2-1, with D possibly being TRBD2 (5 bases). The V end lost 2 bases, the J end lost 8 bases, and 22 bases lay between the germline ends. Per the germline V gene, CDR1 is MGHRA and CDR2 is YSYEKL. CDR3 length: 17 residues. CDR3 bases: TGCGCCAGCAGCCAACCTACCACTAGTAGGGCTCTTCATGAGCAGTTCTTC. It translates to CASSQPTTSRALHEQFF.

The chain is built from TRBV2 and TRBJ2-7, with TRBD1 matching over 10 bases. Germline V lookup: CDR1 SNHLY, CDR2 FYNNEI. Trimming removed 7 bases from V and 3 bases from J; junction bases left unmatched: 9. There are 15 residues in the CDR3. The CDR3 nucleotides read TGTGCCAGCAATTGGGACAGGGGAGGGAACTACGAGCAGTACTTC. Residues: CASNWDRGGNYEQYF. Full variable domain (remainder filled in from reference TRBV2 and TRBJ2-7): EPEVTQTPSHQVTQMGQEVILRCVPISNHLYFYWYRQILGQKVEFLVSFYNNEISEKSEIFDDQFSVERPDGSNFTLKIRSTKLEDSAMYFCASNWDRGGNYEQYFGPGTRLTVT.

The chain uses TRBV6-5 and TRBJ2-7; TRBD2 is a possible D gene (6 bases). This CDR3 is 15 amino acids long. Germline V CDR1 and CDR2: MNHEY, SVGAGI. Trimming cost V 4 bases and J 3 bases, with 16 bases left between them. The CDR3 nucleotides read TGTGCCAGCAGTTCCCCCTCGGGACTCGTCTACGAGCAGTACTTC. Amino acids: CASSSPSGLVYEQYF.

The chain combines TRBV5-4 with TRBJ1-4; 10 nucleotides agree with TRBD1. Germline trimming cut 1 base from V and 4 bases from J; bases unmatched to any gene: 13. Germline loops: CDR1 SGHNT, CDR2 YYREEE (reference sequence). The CDR3 extends over 19 amino acids. The CDR3 region has the DNA TGTGCCAGCAGCTTGAGTGGACAGGGGGACCCGGGGGGTAATGAAAAACTGTTTTTT. This codes for CASSLSGQGDPGGNEKLFF.

Turning to this clone: The conserved final phenylalanine or tryptophan is absent from the CDR3, which likely points to a read error. No DNA is shown, since the ends of the CDR3 on it are uncertain; the CDR3 is the one TCRdb lists. The CDR3 region is CASTRLAGGPTL. The rearrangement joins TRBV7-8 to TRBJ2-3; the table's TRBD2 call for D was not verified on the DNA. Including both end residues, the CDR3 is 12 amino acids long. CDR1 SGHVS and CDR2 FQNEAQ come from the germline V gene.

This clone was seen more than once but under ten times. V usage is TRBV7-8 and J usage is TRBJ1-5; the D is unclear. The germline V gene encodes CDR1 SGHVS and CDR2 FQNEAQ. Trimming removed 5 bases from V and 3 bases from J, with 5 bases in between. CDR3 length: 12 residues. The CDR3 protein is CASSRVNQPQHF. The CDR3 nucleotides are TGTGCCAGCAGCCGAGTCAATCAGCCCCAGCATTTT.

The chain employs TRBV25-1 and TRBJ2-1; 7 positions agree with TRBD2. The CDR3 runs to 16 residues. With 4 bases clipped from V and 0 bases from J, the junction kept 6 bases outside the gene matches. The germline CDR1 and CDR2 sequences are MGHDK and SYGVNS. In DNA form, the CDR3 reads TGTGCCAGCAGTGGGGAGCGGGAAAGCTCCTACAATGAGCAGTTCTTC. It encodes CASSGERESSYNEQFF.

J is TRBJ2-7 and V is TRBV7-9; TRBD1 matches at 7 bases. Germline values: CDR1 SEHNR, CDR2 FQNEAQ (reference sequence). The J segment lost 2 bases and the V segment lost 5 bases, leaving 9 bases of the junction unmatched. The CDR3 is 15 amino acids. The CDR3: CASSHGTATTYEQYF. CDR3 bases: TGTGCCAGCAGCCATGGGACAGCAACAACCTACGAGCAGTACTTC. Full variable domain (missing parts from reference TRBV7-9 and TRBJ2-7): DTGVSQNPRHKITKRGQNVTFRCDPISEHNRLYWYRQTLGQGPEFLTYFQNEAQLEKSRLLSDRFSAERPKGSFSTLEIQRTEQGDSAMYLCASSHGTATTYEQYFGPGTRLTVT.

The chain couples TRBV4-2 to TRBJ2-7, with 11 bases matching TRBD1. V dropped 4 bases and J dropped 7; count of bases not matched to a gene: 9. This CDR3 has 15 amino acids. Germline V gene lookup returns CDR1 LGHNA and CDR2 YNFKEQ. CDR3 sequence reads: CASSLRTGGAEEQYF. The CDR3 region has the DNA TGTGCCAGCAGCCTCCGGACAGGGGGCGCGGAGGAGCAGTACTTC.

V usage is TRBV6-6 and J usage is TRBJ2-5; 8 bases line up with TRBD1. Trimming removed 10 bases from V and 4 bases from J; junction bases left unmatched: 11. Per germline, CDR1 MNHNY and CDR2 SVGAGI (reference sequence). The CDR3 has 14 residues. CDR3 nucleotides: TGTGCCATCTCCGAGGGCACAGGGGGAGAGACCCAGTACTTC. Translated: CAISEGTGGETQYF.

The genes are TRBV28 and TRBJ2-1; weak D call: TRBD1 (6 bases). Between the trimmed V and J ends, which lost 7 bases and 5 bases, there was a span of 15 bases. The length of the CDR3 is 14 residues. Germline values: CDR1 MDHEN, CDR2 SYDVKM. DNA of the CDR3: TGTGCCAGCAACCCGTCGGGACATAACAATGAGCAGTTCTTC. Translation gives CASNPSGHNNEQFF.

There are a few counts of this clone. The CDR3 bases are TGCGCCAGCAGTGACGGGTACTACGAGCAGTACTTC. It specifies CASSDGYYEQYF. V usage is TRBV10-2 and J usage is TRBJ2-7; D uncertain. CDR1 and CDR2 from the germline V gene are WSHSY and SAAADI. Trimming took 3 bases from V and 3 from J, leaving 6 bases between them. The CDR3 runs 12 residues.

The V and J genes are TRBV4-1 and TRBJ2-3; TRBD2 matches 10 bases. Germline assignment: CDR1 MGHRA and CDR2 YSYEKL. This CDR3 comprises 16 residues. V trimming: 3 bases; J trimming: 3 bases; junction bases outside the gene matches: 6. The CDR3 coding sequence is TGCGCCAGCAGCCATGGAGCGGGGGGGCAGACAGATACGCAGTATTTT. Translated: CASSHGAGGQTDTQYF.

The chain's CDR3 is CASNIAVTGELFF. The CDR3 DNA reads TGTGCCAGCAATATCGCGGTAACCGGGGAGCTGTTTTTT. The J gene is TRBJ2-2, the V gene TRBV2; D not certain. The CDR3 sequence is 13 residues long. V lost 7 bases, J lost 5 bases, and 11 bases lay in between. Germline loops: CDR1 SNHLY, CDR2 FYNNEI.

V is TRBV6-6 and J is TRBJ1-5; 7 nucleotides match TRBD1. This CDR3 contains 14 residues. Per germline, CDR1 MNHNY and CDR2 SVGAGI (reference sequence). With 0 bases clipped from V and 6 bases from J, the junction kept 2 bases outside the gene matches. CDR3 DNA: TGTGCCAGCAGTTACTCGCAGGGGGTTCAGCCCCAGCATTTT. It codes for CASSYSQGVQPQHF.

CDR3 DNA sequence: TGTGCCAGCAGTTTATGGGGACAGGGATTCGGTGGGGCCAACGTCCTGACTTTC. This encodes CASSLWGQGFGGANVLTF. The chain uses TRBV28 and TRBJ2-6, with TRBD1 matching over 9 bases. The germline V gene has CDR1 MDHEN and CDR2 SYDVKM. V was clipped by 0 bases and J by 3 bases; unmatched bases: 6. The CDR3 runs to 18 residues.

The gene calls are TRBV5-1 and TRBJ2-3, with 9 bases lining up with TRBD1. The CDR3 extends over 16 amino acids. V was pared by 4 bases and J by 3 bases, with 9 bases of the junction left unmatched. Germline CDR1 SGHRS, CDR2 YFSETQ. CDR3 region: CASSPPRQGGTDTQYF. The CDR3 DNA follows: TGCGCCAGCAGCCCCCCGAGACAGGGGGGGACAGATACGCAGTATTTT.

The chain uses TRBV13 and TRBJ2-7; TRBD1 is a possible D gene (6 bases). Deletions cut 3 bases from V and 2 bases from J, with 11 bases between. There are 14 residues in the CDR3. The germline CDR1 and CDR2 sequences are PRHDT and FYEKMQ (reference sequence). The CDR3, as DNA: TGTGCCAGCAGCTTTTTGACAGGACCCTACGAGCAGTACTTC. It is translated as CASSFLTGPYEQYF. The entire variable domain, with the rest obtained from reference TRBV13 and TRBJ2-7, is as follows: AAGVIQSPRHLIKEKRETATLKCYPIPRHDTVYWYQQGPGQDPQFLISFYEKMQSDKGSIPDRFSAQQFSDYHSELNMSSLELGDSALYFCASSFLTGPYEQYFGPGTRLTVT.

This rearrangement joins TRBV5-4 to TRBJ2-3; TRBD1 matches 9 bases. Looked up from germline, CDR1 is SGHNT and CDR2 is YYREEE (reference sequence). J gave up 4 bases and V 9 bases, and 15 bases lay outside the gene matches. CDR3 size: 16 residues. CDR3 sequence reads: CATLLTGTGIPDTQYF. CDR3 DNA: TGTGCCACCCTTTTGACGGGGACAGGGATCCCAGATACGCAGTATTTT.

The J gene is TRBJ1-4, the V gene TRBV2; 7 bases line up with TRBD1. Germline lookup yields CDR1 SNHLY and CDR2 FYNNEI. CDR3 size: 16 residues. The J segment lost 4 bases and the V segment lost 6 bases, leaving 11 bases of the junction unmatched. The CDR3 sequence is CASSAVGQSYNEKLFF. The CDR3, as DNA: TGTGCCAGCAGCGCTGTGGGACAGTCCTATAATGAAAAACTGTTTTTT.

The V call is TRBV15, the J call TRBJ2-3; D possibly corresponds to TRBD1 (5 bases). With 0 bases removed from V and 4 bases from J, the gap between germline ends came to 8 bases. CDR1 and CDR2 (germline): LNHNV, YYDKDF (reference sequence). The CDR3 totals 14 residues. CDR3 bases: TGTGCCACCAGCAGAGAAAGGGGCCCAGATACGCAGTATTTT. Encoded protein: CATSRERGPDTQYF.

The V call is TRBV6-5, the J call TRBJ2-7, with D perhaps TRBD1 (5 bases). The germline V and J ends were trimmed by 6 bases and 1 base, with 7 bases remaining between them. The length of the CDR3 is 12 residues. Germline CDR1 MNHEY, CDR2 SVGAGI. The CDR3: CASRSGSYEQYF. The CDR3 DNA is TGTGCCAGCAGGTCAGGGTCCTACGAGCAGTACTTC.